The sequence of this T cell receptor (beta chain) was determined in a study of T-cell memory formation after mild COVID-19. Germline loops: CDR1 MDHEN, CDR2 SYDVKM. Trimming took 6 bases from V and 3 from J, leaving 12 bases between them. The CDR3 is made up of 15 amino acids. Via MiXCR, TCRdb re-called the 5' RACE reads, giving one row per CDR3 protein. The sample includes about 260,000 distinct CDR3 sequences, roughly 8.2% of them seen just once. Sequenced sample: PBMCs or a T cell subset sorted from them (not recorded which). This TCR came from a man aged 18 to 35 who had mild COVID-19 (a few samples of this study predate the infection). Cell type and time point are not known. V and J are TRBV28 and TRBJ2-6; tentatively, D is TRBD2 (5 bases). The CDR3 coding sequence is TGTGCCAGCAGGAGGGTATCTCTTGGGGCCAACGTCCTGACTTTC. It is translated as CASRRVSLGANVLTF.